This is a list of T cell receptor beta chains from one sample in a study of cytotoxic CD8 clonotypes in ibrutinib-treated CLL. Only in-frame clones appear in the TCRdb table, and some are missing; sequencing was by immunoSEQ multiplex PCR. Altogether hundreds of thousands of clones are present, about four fifths being singletons, with the ten largest covering about an eighth. The material was PBMCs, obtained after 12 months of ibrutinib treatment. These receptor sequences come from a human donor with chronic lymphocytic leukemia. Both conserved end residues are trimmed from each CDR3. The D gene is left open where the match is weak.

d_call: -
v_call: TRBV11-3
j_call: TRBJ1-2
cdr3_aa: ASSFWPHSGGYT

d_call: -
v_call: TRBV9
j_call: TRBJ1-5
cdr3_aa: ASSVSEKECHSNQPQH

d_call: -
v_call: TRBV4-1
j_call: TRBJ1-1
cdr3_aa: ASSQGDLYRGRNTEAF

d_call: -
v_call: TRBV6-5
j_call: TRBJ2-2
cdr3_aa: ASSSSPTGLSGELF

d_call: TRBD1
v_call: TRBV11-2
j_call: TRBJ2-7
cdr3_aa: ASSPYGDRAN

d_call: TRBD2
v_call: TRBV4-1
j_call: TRBJ2-7
cdr3_aa: ASSQEILTSTAYEQY

d_call: -
v_call: TRBV10-2
j_call: TRBJ2-7
cdr3_aa: ASGAGPSSYEQY

d_call: -
v_call: TRBV11-1
j_call: TRBJ2-6
cdr3_aa: ASSQGGTESSGANVLT

d_call: TRBD1
v_call: TRBV18
j_call: TRBJ2-7
cdr3_aa: ASSPPGTGEQY

d_call: -
v_call: TRBV27
j_call: TRBJ2-6
cdr3_aa: ASSFDFSGANVLT

d_call: TRBD1
v_call: TRBV6-5
j_call: TRBJ1-6
cdr3_aa: ASQDRGGISPLH